This T cell receptor beta chain is drawn from a study of T cell changes during pregnancy in multiple sclerosis. The CDR3 is 13 residues long. Germline CDR1 KGHSH, CDR2 LQKENI. Trimming left V 3 bases short and J 3 bases short, with 9 bases between. The assay was immunoSEQ multiplex PCR, and TCRdb's table has in-frame clones only and misses some. The table has roughly 53,000 clones, 92% seen once. The rearrangement joins TRBV18 to TRBJ2-7; D uncertain. This sample comprised CD4+ T cells from peripheral blood mononuclear cells, obtained in the second trimester of pregnancy. The sequence came from a female donor in good health, enrolled as a control in a pregnancy study. The CDR3 loop reads CASSPFPGYEQYF. For the CDR3, the DNA is TGTGCCAGCTCACCCTTCCCGGGCTACGAGCAGTACTTC.